The clone carrying this T cell receptor beta chain occurred once. Method: immunoSEQ multiplex PCR; TCRdb's copy keeps in-frame clones and lacks some. Of some 320,000 clones listed, approximately 89% were seen once; the top ten hold more than 9.5%. The V and J ends lost 6 bases and 9 bases, in that order; junction bases with no gene match: 7. Germline V gene data show CDR1 as MNHEY and CDR2 as SMNVEV (reference sequence). The CDR3 extends over 13 amino acids. In Seattle, patients joined the study during active infection and were tracked longitudinally. This sample was taken from a study of blood T cell repertoires in COVID-19.

The chain couples TRBV27 to TRBJ2-7; 11 nucleotides align to TRBD1. The clonotype was recovered from a woman in her twenties or thirties with COVID-19, enrolled during active disease. Sequences were obtained from peripheral blood. CDR3 in DNA: TGTGCCAGCAGCTGGGGACAGGGGGTCGTGCAGTACTTC. This gives the protein CASSWGQGVVQYF.